This T cell receptor beta chain came from a study of blood T cell repertoires in COVID-19. Turning to the study itself: The United States, Italy and Spain were the sources of the acute and convalescent COVID-19 samples. PBMCs, B-cell-depleted T cells, or T cells provided the cDNA or gDNA that made up the material.

Authors' analysis steps: Amplified reference gene primers provided the basis for estimating nucleated cell counts. This table comes from immunoSEQ multiplex PCR, and its TCRdb copy is limited to in-frame clones, with some not included. V, J and clone size are taken as reported in that table, and D and trimming were inferred from the DNA itself. Of 90,000 to 100,000 clones listed, roughly 84% were seen once; the top ten hold approximately 2%. The receptor's source is a man between 70 and 80 years old with active or convalescent COVID-19. The sequenced sample was peripheral blood.

CDR3 amino acids: CASSVGQGPTTGNTIYF. Here the CDR3 DNA reads TGTGCCAGCAGCGTAGGACAGGGGCCCACCACTGGAAACACCATATATTTT. V is TRBV9 and J is TRBJ1-3, with 8 bases identical to TRBD1. The CDR3 has 17 amino acids. V was pared by 0 bases and J by 2 bases, with 7 bases of the junction left unmatched. Germline lookup yields CDR1 SGDLS and CDR2 YYNGEE.